These 30 T cell receptor beta chains were sequenced from one sample in a study of T cells in Graves' hyperthyroidism and ophthalmopathy. TCR beta CDR3 region amplification was performed from RNA transcripts. In the first-round RT-PCR of the TCR CDR3, the HTBI primer set was used. TCRdb re-analysed the multiplex PCR reads in MiXCR, keeping a single row per CDR3 protein. Of approximately 690,000 distinct CDR3 sequences in the sample, about a fifth were seen once. Specimen: blood. The receptors were gathered from a man aged 25 to 40 with Graves' ophthalmopathy.

On this clonotype itself: A read error may explain this, as a much larger clone is one base away. The rearrangement joins TRBV20-1 to TRBJ2-3; a weak D match, TRBD1 (6 bases). CDR1 and CDR2 from the germline V gene are DFQATT and SNEGSKA (reference sequence). The CDR3 extends over 15 amino acids. Here the CDR3 reads CSTRDGAGASDTQYF. The CDR3 bases are TGCAGTACTAGAGATGGGGCAGGGGCCTCGGATACGCAGTATTTT.

This sequence joins TRBV29-1 and TRBJ1-3; a weak D match, TRBD1 (6 bases). This CDR3 is 16 amino acids long. The germline V gene has CDR1 SQVTM and CDR2 ANQGSEA. The ends were cut back, 6 bases at V and 2 bases at J, with 20 bases in the middle. The CDR3 sequence: CSVTPNDRLTGNTIYF. The CDR3 nucleotides are TGCAGCGTGACCCCAAATGACAGGCTCACTGGAAACACCATATATTTT.

In its sample, this clonotype was seen a few times. The chain links TRBV7-2 to TRBJ1-5; D perhaps matches TRBD1 (5 bases). Trimming took off 5 bases at V and 0 bases at J, with 14 bases between the two ends. The CDR3 consists of 16 residues. Germline lookup yields CDR1 SGHTA and CDR2 FQGNSA. CDR3 loop: CASSPGIGYSNQPQHF. The CDR3 DNA reads as TGTGCCAGCAGCCCAGGGATAGGTTATAGCAATCAGCCCCAGCATTTT.

This chain uses TRBV18 with TRBJ1-1, with no clear D. Germline V gene lookup returns CDR1 KGHSH and CDR2 LQKENI. The CDR3 contains 14 residues. V lost 0 bases and J 6 bases, leaving 11 bases between the germline ends. The CDR3 protein is CASSPPRVAAEAFF. In nucleotides, the CDR3 is TGTGCCAGCTCACCACCGAGAGTCGCGGCTGAAGCTTTCTTT. The full variable domain, its missing parts supplied by reference TRBV18 and TRBJ1-1, is NAGVMQNPRHLVRRRGQEARLRCSPMKGHSHVYWYRQLPEEGLKFMVYLQKENIIDESGMPKERFSAEFPKEGPSILRIQQVVRGDSAAYFCASSPPRVAAEAFFGQGTRLTVV.

This clonotype was found a few times. The CDR3 loop reads CASSSENTYEQYF. The CDR3 coding sequence is TGTGCCAGCAGTTCGGAGAATACCTACGAGCAGTACTTC. The V call is TRBV6-1, the J call TRBJ2-7; D gene unclear. Trimming left V 5 bases short and J 2 bases short, with 10 bases between. Germline loops: CDR1 MNHNS, CDR2 SASEGT. This CDR3 spans 13 amino acids.

The genes are TRBV9 and TRBJ2-7; 9 positions agree with TRBD2. The length of the CDR3 is 14 residues. J was trimmed by 1 base and V by 10 bases; bases with no gene match: 9. The V gene's germline CDR1 is SGDLS and CDR2 YYNGEE. As DNA, the CDR3 is TGTGCCCCTAAGAGACTAGCGGATTCCTACGAGCAGTACTTC. Translating gives CAPKRLADSYEQYF.

This clonotype was seen a handful of times. Here the CDR3 reads CASSFRTKPIRELFF. CDR3 bases: TGTGCCAGCAGTTTCAGGACTAAGCCGATTAGGGAGCTGTTTTTT. This chain links TRBV28 with TRBJ2-2; the D gene is possibly TRBD2 (6 bases). V lost 3 bases and J 9 bases, leaving 17 bases between the germline ends. Looked up from germline, CDR1 is MDHEN and CDR2 is SYDVKM. This CDR3 region has 15 residues.

The CDR3: CASTPWASGNEQFF. The CDR3 coding sequence is TGTGCCAGTACACCTTGGGCTAGCGGCAATGAGCAGTTCTTC. The chain joins TRBV19 to TRBJ2-1; 7 bases agree with TRBD2. The CDR3 is 14 residues long. The V and J ends lost 7 bases and 6 bases, in that order; junction bases with no gene match: 9. Germline V gene sequence: CDR1 LNHDA, CDR2 SQIVND (reference sequence).

There are many counts of this clonotype. The chain joins TRBV2 to TRBJ2-3; either TRBD1 or TRBD2 may fit D (5 bases each). With 6 bases removed from V and 1 base from J, the gap between germline ends came to 8 bases. Germline values: CDR1 SNHLY, CDR2 FYNNEI. The CDR3 has 13 amino acids. The CDR3 protein is CASSRDRTDTQYF. DNA for the CDR3: TGTGCCAGCAGCAGGGACCGCACAGATACGCAGTATTTT. Based on the CDR3 plus reference TRBV2 and TRBJ2-3, the full variable domain is EPEVTQTPSHQVTQMGQEVILRCVPISNHLYFYWYRQILGQKVEFLVSFYNNEISEKSEIFDDQFSVERPDGSNFTLKIRSTKLEDSAMYFCASSRDRTDTQYFGPGTRLTVL.

This chain uses TRBV5-5 with TRBJ2-7, with D perhaps matching TRBD1 (5 bases). V lost 0 bases and J 6 bases, leaving 13 bases between the germline ends. In germline, CDR1 is SGHKS, CDR2 YYEKEE (reference sequence). The CDR3 has 14 amino acids. The CDR3 sequence is CASSLATGACEQYF. The CDR3 nucleotides read TGTGCCAGCAGCTTGGCTACAGGAGCCTGCGAGCAGTACTTC.

This clonotype was recorded a few times. The chain has TRBV6-5 and TRBJ2-2; 7 bases are shared with TRBD2. Germline V lookup: CDR1 MNHEY, CDR2 SVGAGI. Germline trimming cut 2 bases from V and 5 bases from J; bases unmatched to any gene: 5. The CDR3 has 15 residues. The CDR3 DNA follows: TGTGCCAGCAGTTACGGTGGGAGGGATACCGGGGAGCTGTTTTTT. Its translation is CASSYGGRDTGELFF.

The chain has TRBV30 and TRBJ2-1, with unresolved D. The CDR3 runs to 13 residues. Trimming pared 1 base from V and 3 bases from J, leaving 7 bases between. From germline, CDR1 is GTSNPN and CDR2 SVGIG (reference sequence). CDR3 in DNA: TGTGCCTGGAGTGGACACAACTACAATGAGCAGTTCTTC. Its translation is CAWSGHNYNEQFF.

This clonotype was seen only a few times. This rearrangement joins TRBV5-1 to TRBJ2-5, with TRBD2 identical over 7 bases. The CDR3 is made up of 13 amino acids. Germline assignment: CDR1 SGHRS and CDR2 YFSETQ. Germline trimming cut 5 bases from V and 4 bases from J; bases unmatched to any gene: 5. DNA for the CDR3: TGCGCCAGCAGTACGGGAGGAACAGAGACCCAGTACTTC. As protein: CASSTGGTETQYF.

This clonotype was seen at least ten times. The chain recombines TRBV5-1 with TRBJ2-7; D is ambiguous. Germline-derived CDR1 and CDR2 are SGHRS and YFSETQ. This CDR3 has 14 amino acids. V lost 1 base and J 2 bases, leaving 10 bases between the germline ends. CDR3: CASSLIGGPYEQYF. CDR3 nucleotides: TGCGCCAGCAGCTTGATAGGCGGACCCTACGAGCAGTACTTC.

The genes are TRBV7-2 and TRBJ2-7; 11 bases match TRBD2. The CDR3 totals 17 residues. J lost 2 bases, V lost 3 bases, and 9 bases had no gene match. Germline V gene lookup returns CDR1 SGHTA and CDR2 FQGNSA. The CDR3 protein is CASSLLVGTSGAYEQYF. CDR3 nucleotides: TGTGCCAGCAGCTTGTTGGTCGGGACTAGCGGAGCCTACGAGCAGTACTTC.

Comment on this clonotype: The germline gene is not matched at one end of the junction; a read error may be the cause. The V gene is TRBV2, the J gene TRBJ1-6, with D unresolved. Per germline, CDR1 SNHLY and CDR2 FYNNEI. The CDR3 covers 15 residues. The DNA of the CDR3 is TGTGCCGGCAGTGAAGCGCCAAGGGATAATTCACCCCTCCACTTT. Translation: CAGSEAPRDNSPLHF.

This chain connects TRBV27 to TRBJ2-7, with D possibly matching TRBD2 (6 bases). The CDR3 extends over 15 amino acids. Germline CDR1 and CDR2: MNHEY and SMNVEV (reference sequence). Trimming took off 6 bases at V and 0 bases at J, with 15 bases between the two ends. The CDR3 loop is CASRVPRGTSYEQYF. CDR3 sequence (DNA): TGTGCCAGCAGAGTCCCCCGCGGGACCTCCTACGAGCAGTACTTC.

The V and J genes are TRBV27 and TRBJ2-3; TRBD2 is a possible D gene (6 bases). The CDR3 runs 12 residues. V dropped 8 bases and J dropped 8 bases, with 14 bases sitting between them. Germline lookup yields CDR1 MNHEY and CDR2 SMNVEV (reference sequence). CDR3 protein: CASAGGTLTQYF. The DNA of the CDR3 is TGTGCCAGCGCGGGCGGGACCCTTACGCAGTATTTT.

The gene calls are TRBV6-1 and TRBJ2-7; a weak D match, TRBD1 (6 bases). Trimming removed 6 bases at V and 0 bases at J, with 15 bases between. The CDR3 loop spans 15 amino acids. From germline, CDR1 is MNHNS and CDR2 SASEGT. Here the CDR3 DNA reads TGTGCCAGCAGGGATAACAGGGTAAGCTCCTACGAGCAGTACTTC. It specifies CASRDNRVSSYEQYF.

This clonotype has a count of ten or more. This chain connects TRBV7-9 to TRBJ1-3, with D possibly TRBD1 on 5 matching bases. The CDR3 length is 13 residues. With 3 bases removed from V and 4 bases from J, the gap between germline ends came to 7 bases. Germline V gene sequence: CDR1 SEHNR, CDR2 FQNEAQ (reference sequence). CDR3 amino acids: CASSFRGGNTIYF. CDR3 coding DNA: TGTGCCAGCAGCTTCCGGGGGGGAAACACCATATATTTT.

The chain recombines TRBV6-2 or TRBV6-3 with TRBJ2-2; 10 positions agree with TRBD2. V lost 7 bases, J lost 1 base, and 12 bases stayed unmatched. Germline lookup yields CDR1 MNHEY and CDR2 SVGEGT. CDR3 length equals 18 residues. Here the CDR3 DNA reads TGTGCCAGCACCGCGAACCCGGGACTAGCGCGGAACACCGGGGAGCTGTTTTTT. It is translated as CASTANPGLARNTGELFF.

The J gene is TRBJ2-7, the V gene TRBV5-6; 10 bases line up with TRBD1. The length of the CDR3 is 17 residues. Germline trimming cut 4 bases from V and 0 bases from J; bases unmatched to any gene: 10. The germline gives CDR1 SGHDT, CDR2 YYEEEE. CDR3 DNA: TGTGCCAGCAGCCCCCGGGACAGGGGTCGGAGCTCCTACGAGCAGTACTTC. It specifies CASSPRDRGRSSYEQYF.

This clonotype occurred a few times. This chain connects TRBV6-1 to TRBJ2-7; 7 bases match TRBD1. Looked up from germline, CDR1 is MNHNS and CDR2 is SASEGT. V trimming: 6 bases; J trimming: 3 bases; junction bases outside the gene matches: 8. There are 14 residues in the CDR3. The CDR3 bases are TGTGCCAGCAGCCAGTACCGGGACAGCTACGAGCAGTACTTC. It specifies CASSQYRDSYEQYF.

This clonotype was seen at least ten times. The chain couples TRBV5-5 to TRBJ2-7, with D possibly matching TRBD1 (6 bases). Deletions cut 3 bases from V and 5 bases from J, with 15 bases between. The CDR3 has 14 amino acids. Germline V gives CDR1 SGHKS, CDR2 YYEKEE (reference sequence). CDR3 protein: CASSSFGQSHEQYF. CDR3 in DNA: TGTGCCAGCAGCTCCTTTGGACAGTCCCACGAGCAGTACTTC.

On this clonotype itself: Just one base apart from a much larger clone, this may be a read error. The chain carries TRBV11-2 and TRBJ1-2; no reliable D call. Germline V gene lookup returns CDR1 SGHAT and CDR2 FQNNGV. The CDR3 totals 12 residues. The CDR3: CASSLDPYGHTF. CDR3 sequence (DNA): TGTGCCAGCAGCTTAGATCCCTATGGCCACACCTTC.

A few counts support this clonotype. The rearrangement joins TRBV6-1 to TRBJ1-5, with a possible D match to TRBD1 (6 bases). The V end was cut by 6 bases, the J end by 4 bases, with 19 bases between. The CDR3 covers 16 residues. Germline CDR1 reads MNHNS; CDR2 reads SASEGT. CDR3 nucleotides: TGTGCCAGCAGAAATCACAGGGCAGGGGAAAATCAGCCCCAGCATTTT. Encoded protein: CASRNHRAGENQPQHF.

In its sample, this clonotype was seen a few times. V and J are TRBV5-1 and TRBJ1-1, with a tentative D call TRBD1 (6 bases). The CDR3 length is 15 residues. V was cut by 1 base and J by 0 bases, with 10 bases left in between. Germline V lookup: CDR1 SGHRS, CDR2 YFSETQ. The CDR3 reads CASSLFGQMNTEAFF. CDR3 coding DNA: TGCGCCAGCAGCTTGTTCGGACAGATGAACACTGAAGCTTTCTTT.

There are a few counts of this clonotype. V is TRBV6-1 and J is TRBJ2-7, with 7 bases identical to TRBD1. Germline V gene sequence: CDR1 MNHNS, CDR2 SASEGT. The CDR3 spans 14 residues. V shed 11 bases and J 3 bases; nucleotides not matched to a gene: 13. The CDR3: CAACPGGGIYEQYF. The CDR3 nucleotides are TGTGCCGCTTGTCCAGGGGGTGGGATCTACGAGCAGTACTTC.

This clonotype was seen repeatedly, ten times or more. This rearrangement joins TRBV7-8 to TRBJ2-4, with D possibly TRBD1 on 5 matching bases. This CDR3 is built from 19 residues. Looked up from germline, CDR1 is SGHVS and CDR2 is FQNEAQ. The ends were cut back, 0 bases at V and 0 bases at J, with 18 bases in the middle. The CDR3 DNA follows: TGTGCCAGCAGCTTAGCGAATACTTGGGGTCAGGGAGCCAAAAACATTCAGTACTTC. The encoded protein is CASSLANTWGQGAKNIQYF.

This clonotype was counted at least ten times. V is TRBV6-2 or TRBV6-3 and J is TRBJ2-7; perhaps TRBD1 as D (5 bases). In germline, CDR1 is MNHEY, CDR2 SVGEGT. The CDR3 has 12 amino acids. With 5 bases removed from V and 6 bases from J, the gap between germline ends came to 11 bases. The CDR3 loop reads CASSQTVSEQYF. Here the CDR3 DNA reads TGTGCCAGCAGTCAGACAGTATCCGAGCAGTACTTC.